Below, 8 T cell receptor beta chains from the same sample are listed, as sequenced in a study of radiotherapy plus CTLA-4 blockade in lung cancer. Generated by immunoSEQ multiplex PCR, the TCRdb table keeps only in-frame clones and is missing some. The data contain some 35,000 clones, approximately 85% of them singletons. The source material was peripheral blood, sampled from a patient treated with radiotherapy plus ipilimumab. These receptors originate from a human donor with non-small cell lung cancer who had stable disease on radiotherapy plus ipilimumab.

This clone was seen only a few times. The CDR3: CASKPGGADTQYF. The CDR3 DNA follows: TGCGCCAGCAAACCGGGAGGCGCAGATACGCAGTATTTT. The chain recombines TRBV5-1 with TRBJ2-3; TRBD2 agrees at 7 bases. Germline V gene lookup returns CDR1 SGHRS and CDR2 YFSETQ. Losses at the gene ends were 6 bases for V and 4 bases for J; bases not matched to a gene: 5. The CDR3 consists of 13 residues.

V is TRBV19 and J is TRBJ1-3; D possibly corresponds to TRBD1 (5 bases). Germline V gene sequence: CDR1 LNHDA, CDR2 SQIVND (reference sequence). The CDR3 has 13 residues. V was shortened by 8 bases and J by 6 bases, with 14 bases between the two germline ends. The CDR3 sequence: CASPSPGLNTIYF. The CDR3 bases are TGTGCCAGTCCGTCCCCGGGACTAAACACCATATATTTT.

This chain uses TRBV5-4 with TRBJ1-4, with D unresolved. This CDR3 is built from 14 residues. V dropped 0 bases and J dropped 1 base, with 4 bases sitting between them. Germline CDR1 is SGHNT and CDR2 is YYREEE (reference sequence). The CDR3 DNA reads as TGTGCCAGCAGCTTGGGAGGAACTAATGAAAAACTGTTTTTT. This sequence encodes CASSLGGTNEKLFF.

The chain carries TRBV4-3 and TRBJ2-2, with 9 nucleotides matching TRBD2. The CDR3 sequence is 18 residues long. Germline CDR1 is LGHNA and CDR2 is YSLEER. Trimming took 0 bases from V and 7 from J; bases not matched to a gene: 12. DNA of the CDR3: TGCGCCAGCAGCCAAGAGGCGGGAGGGCCCGGGCGGAGCGGGGAGCTGTTTTTT. Its protein product is CASSQEAGGPGRSGELFF.

The chain has TRBV9 and TRBJ2-7, with a possible D match to TRBD1 (6 bases). Germline V gene lookup returns CDR1 SGDLS and CDR2 YYNGEE. This CDR3 is built from 14 residues. V shed 3 bases and J shed 3 bases, with 13 bases lying between them. In nucleotides, the CDR3 is TGTGCCAGCAGCGCCTCCGGGACAATCTACGAGCAGTACTTC. Encoded protein: CASSASGTIYEQYF.

The CDR3 spells CASSAQTSGHDTDTQYF. The CDR3 nucleotides are TGTGCCAGCAGCGCCCAGACTAGCGGGCACGACACAGATACGCAGTATTTT. V is TRBV9 and J is TRBJ2-3, with TRBD2 matching over 10 bases. The CDR3 has 17 amino acids. The germline V gene has CDR1 SGDLS and CDR2 YYNGEE. Trimming at V came to 3 bases and at J to 2 bases, leaving 9 bases not matched to a gene.

This CDR3 reads CASSLVLAGNSYEQYF. As DNA, the CDR3 is TGTGCCAGCAGCTTGGTTCTCGCGGGGAACTCCTACGAGCAGTACTTC. The chain employs TRBV5-6 and TRBJ2-7; the D gene is possibly TRBD2 (6 bases). Germline V gene lookup returns CDR1 SGHDT and CDR2 YYEEEE. This CDR3 has 16 amino acids. V lost 0 bases and J 0 bases, leaving 13 bases between the germline ends.

This chain connects TRBV7-3 to TRBJ2-5, with TRBD1 identical over 10 bases. Trimming at V came to 5 bases and at J to 5 bases, leaving 2 bases not matched to a gene. The CDR3 loop spans 13 amino acids. Germline-derived CDR1 and CDR2 are SGHTA and FQGTGA. CDR3 sequence (DNA): TGTGCCAGCAGCAGACAGGGGGCTGAGACCCAGTACTTC. Translating gives CASSRQGAETQYF.